This is a list of T cell receptor beta chains from one sample in a study of blood T cell repertoires in COVID-19. Sequencing used immunoSEQ multiplex PCR; TCRdb keeps in-frame clones, though not all of them. This sample has about 57,000 clones; 87% occur once, and the top ten carry approximately 20%. Specimen: peripheral blood. These receptors all stem from a woman of 80 years or more with COVID-19, enrolled during active disease. Both conserved end residues are part of each CDR3. Fields, in order: CDR3 protein, CDR3 DNA, J gene, D gene, clone size, V gene. The D gene is left open where the match is weak. The size field is filled for only some rows; it gives once, few, many or a size class.

cdr3_aa: CASSSRAGGETQYF; cdr3_nt: TGTGCCAGCAGCTCAAGAGCGGGTGGGGAGACCCAGTACTTC; j_call: TRBJ2-5; d_call: NA; clone_size: NA; v_call: TRBV5-6
cdr3_aa: CASSPHPAGELFF; cdr3_nt: TGTGCCAGCAGCCCCCACCCGGCCGGGGAGCTGTTTTTT; j_call: TRBJ2-2; d_call: NA; clone_size: NA; v_call: TRBV9
cdr3_aa: CSVGRDYEQYF; cdr3_nt: TGCAGCGTTGGCAGGGACTACGAGCAGTACTTC; j_call: TRBJ2-7; d_call: NA; clone_size: NA; v_call: TRBV29-1
cdr3_aa: CASSQDGRGANNEQFF; cdr3_nt: TGTGCCAGCAGCCAAGATGGGCGGGGGGCCAACAATGAGCAGTTCTTC; j_call: TRBJ2-1; d_call: TRBD2; clone_size: NA; v_call: TRBV4-2
cdr3_aa: CSVDRGGNTIYF; cdr3_nt: TGCAGCGTTGATAGAGGGGGAAACACCATATATTTT; j_call: TRBJ1-3; d_call: NA; clone_size: NA; v_call: TRBV29-1
cdr3_aa: CASERSRGNEKTQYF; cdr3_nt: TGTGCCAGCGAACGGTCCAGGGGGAATGAAAAGACCCAGTACTTC; j_call: TRBJ2-5; d_call: TRBD1; clone_size: NA; v_call: TRBV6-5
cdr3_aa: CASSPSGTGGIGELFF; cdr3_nt: TGTGCCAGCAGCCCGTCGGGGACAGGGGGTATCGGGGAGCTGTTTTTT; j_call: TRBJ2-2; d_call: TRBD1; clone_size: NA; v_call: TRBV5-4
cdr3_aa: CASSQDRGNTGELFF; cdr3_nt: TGTGCCAGCAGCCAGGACAGGGGGAACACCGGGGAGCTGTTTTTT; j_call: TRBJ2-2; d_call: TRBD1; clone_size: NA; v_call: TRBV11-3
cdr3_aa: CASSPSGTDTQYF; cdr3_nt: TGTGCCAGCTCACCATCTGGCACAGATACGCAGTATTTT; j_call: TRBJ2-3; d_call: NA; clone_size: NA; v_call: TRBV18
cdr3_aa: CASSLALPRGSEQYF; cdr3_nt: TGTGCCAGCAGCTTAGCGCTACCCCGGGGGAGCGAGCAGTACTTC; j_call: TRBJ2-7; d_call: NA; clone_size: NA; v_call: TRBV7-8
cdr3_aa: CSASGQGTYEQYF; cdr3_nt: TGCAGTGCTAGTGGGCAGGGGACCTACGAGCAGTACTTC; j_call: TRBJ2-7; d_call: NA; clone_size: NA; v_call: TRBV20-1
cdr3_aa: CASSPGTNYGYTF; cdr3_nt: TGCGCCAGCAGCCCCGGGACTAACTATGGCTACACCTTC; j_call: TRBJ1-2; d_call: NA; clone_size: many; v_call: TRBV10-1
cdr3_aa: CASSFGTGVDTQYF; cdr3_nt: TGTGCCAGTAGTTTTGGGACAGGGGTGGATACGCAGTATTTT; j_call: TRBJ2-3; d_call: TRBD1; clone_size: once; v_call: TRBV19
cdr3_aa: CASSLREIYGYTF; cdr3_nt: TGTGCCAGCAGCTTGCGGGAAATCTATGGCTACACCTTC; j_call: TRBJ1-2; d_call: NA; clone_size: NA; v_call: TRBV5-4
cdr3_aa: CASRGPTQGNQPQHF; cdr3_nt: TGTGCCAGTCGAGGCCCAACCCAAGGCAATCAGCCCCAGCATTTT; j_call: TRBJ1-5; d_call: NA; clone_size: NA; v_call: TRBV19
cdr3_aa: CASSPWGQDTEAFF; cdr3_nt: TGTGCCAGTAGTCCCTGGGGACAGGACACTGAAGCTTTCTTT; j_call: TRBJ1-1; d_call: TRBD1; clone_size: NA; v_call: TRBV19
cdr3_aa: CASSRMWTGGYGYTF; cdr3_nt: TGCGCCAGCAGCAGAATGTGGACAGGAGGCTATGGCTACACCTTC; j_call: TRBJ1-2; d_call: TRBD1; clone_size: once; v_call: TRBV5-1
cdr3_aa: CASSQRTGYNSPLHF; cdr3_nt: TGTGCCAGCAGCCAGAGGACAGGCTATAATTCACCCCTCCACTTT; j_call: TRBJ1-6; d_call: TRBD1; clone_size: NA; v_call: TRBV3-1/TRBV3-2
cdr3_aa: CASYPQATSTDTQYF; cdr3_nt: TGCGCCAGCTACCCTCAGGCAACTAGCACAGATACGCAGTATTTT; j_call: TRBJ2-3; d_call: NA; clone_size: NA; v_call: TRBV5-1
cdr3_aa: CASSLLYGYTF; cdr3_nt: TGTGCCAGCAGCTTGCTCTATGGCTACACCTTC; j_call: TRBJ1-2; d_call: NA; clone_size: NA; v_call: TRBV5-8
cdr3_aa: CASSLERPRSDTQYF; cdr3_nt: TGTGCCAGCAGCCTCGAGAGGCCTCGATCAGATACGCAGTATTTT; j_call: TRBJ2-3; d_call: NA; clone_size: NA; v_call: TRBV7-2
cdr3_aa: CASSVLRDTNYGYTF; cdr3_nt: TGTGCCAGCAGTGTTCTCAGGGATACTAACTATGGCTACACCTTC; j_call: TRBJ1-2; d_call: NA; clone_size: NA; v_call: TRBV2
cdr3_aa: CASSESGGIGQPQHF; cdr3_nt: TGTGCCAGCAGCGAGAGTGGGGGGATCGGGCAGCCCCAGCATTTT; j_call: TRBJ1-5; d_call: NA; clone_size: NA; v_call: TRBV6-5
cdr3_aa: CASSLQGALNTEAFF; cdr3_nt: TGTGCCAGCAGCCTACAAGGGGCCTTGAACACTGAAGCTTTCTTT; j_call: TRBJ1-1; d_call: NA; clone_size: NA; v_call: TRBV7-9
cdr3_aa: CASRSGQGLSGYTF; cdr3_nt: TGCGCCAGCAGATCCGGACAGGGACTCAGTGGCTACACCTTC; j_call: TRBJ1-2; d_call: TRBD1; clone_size: NA; v_call: TRBV5-1
cdr3_aa: CASSGTGNSYNSPLHF; cdr3_nt: TGTGCCAGCAGCGGCACAGGGAACTCCTATAATTCACCCCTCCACTTT; j_call: TRBJ1-6; d_call: NA; clone_size: NA; v_call: TRBV9